Below are 32 T cell receptor beta chains sequenced from a single sample in a study of T cell repertoires in cytomegalovirus infection. Using its own MiXCR run on the reads, TCRdb lists one record per CDR3 protein. Here the sample spans around 530,000 distinct CDR3 sequences, about a quarter being singletons. Material for sequencing was PBMCs. Every receptor here comes from a human donor in good health (CMV status not recorded). Some clones in this sample may be carry-over from other donors' samples.

This clonotype has a count of ten or more. This chain joins TRBV7-2 and TRBJ2-7; D is perhaps TRBD2 (6 bases). Germline V gene sequence: CDR1 SGHTA, CDR2 FQGNSA. The CDR3 contains 15 residues. Trimming took 1 base from V and 2 from J, leaving 12 bases between them. The CDR3 loop is CASSLGGLRAYEQYF. The CDR3 bases are TGTGCCAGCAGCTTAGGGGGACTTCGGGCCTACGAGCAGTACTTC.

The J gene is TRBJ1-5, the V gene TRBV6-2 or TRBV6-3; the D gene is possibly TRBD1 (6 bases). Germline CDR1 MNHEY, CDR2 SVGEGT. The V gene lost 6 bases and the J gene lost 1 base, with 19 bases spanning the gap. The CDR3 runs to 17 residues. The chain's CDR3 is CASSRGRGSVSNQPQHF. CDR3 DNA: TGTGCCAGCAGCCGAGGCAGGGGATCTGTGAGCAATCAGCCCCAGCATTTT.

V usage is TRBV20-1 and J usage is TRBJ2-5; D is ambiguous. Germline V CDR1 and CDR2: DFQATT, SNEGSKA (reference sequence). This CDR3 contains 13 residues. Trimming took 4 bases from V and 1 from J, leaving 10 bases between them. CDR3 region: CSAKPDPQETQYF. The CDR3 nucleotides read TGCAGTGCTAAGCCTGACCCCCAAGAGACCCAGTACTTC.

This clonotype was observed a single time. V and J are TRBV28 and TRBJ2-1, with 10 bases matching TRBD2. Germline CDR1 is MDHEN and CDR2 is SYDVKM. With 3 bases clipped from V and 9 bases from J, the junction kept 11 bases outside the gene matches. This CDR3 comprises 16 residues. The CDR3 here is CASSFRLTSGIGEQFF. The DNA for the CDR3 is TGTGCCAGCAGTTTCCGCCTAACTAGCGGGATAGGTGAGCAGTTCTTC.

This clonotype was counted a few times. The chain is built from TRBV6-2 or TRBV6-3 and TRBJ1-2; D ambiguous. V lost 6 bases to trimming and J lost 4 bases, with 21 bases between them. This CDR3 comprises 16 residues. Germline V gene lookup returns CDR1 MNHEY and CDR2 SVGEGT. As DNA, the CDR3 is TGTGCCAGCAGGCGGACGCGGGTCGCGCACCCCTATGGCTACACCTTC. Its protein product is CASRRTRVAHPYGYTF.

This clonotype has ten or more counts. The chain combines TRBV7-2 with TRBJ2-3; 8 nucleotides line up with TRBD2. V lost 3 bases and J lost 0; bases outside the gene matches: 2. Germline V gene lookup returns CDR1 SGHTA and CDR2 FQGNSA. CDR3 length: 15 residues. CDR3 amino acids: CASSFRGGSTDTQYF. The CDR3 nucleotides are TGTGCCAGCAGCTTCCGGGGGGGTAGCACAGATACGCAGTATTTT.

The V gene is TRBV7-4, the J gene TRBJ1-5; no firm D call. Germline-derived CDR1 and CDR2 are SGHVT and SQSDAQ. V was pared by 8 bases and J by 7 bases, with 21 bases between. CDR3 length: 15 residues. In nucleotides, the CDR3 is TGTGCCAGCTATGCCGCCCGCACAGTGGGACAGCCCCAGCATTTT. Translating gives CASYAARTVGQPQHF.

V and J are TRBV5-1 and TRBJ2-2; TRBD1 is a possible D gene (6 bases). CDR3 length equals 16 residues. CDR1 SGHRS and CDR2 YFSETQ come from the germline V gene. Trimming pared 0 bases from V and 4 bases from J, leaving 13 bases between. The CDR3: CASSLAPGAPTGELFF. In DNA, the CDR3 is TGCGCCAGCAGCTTGGCCCCAGGGGCCCCCACCGGGGAGCTGTTTTTT.

The chain carries TRBV7-2 and TRBJ2-7, with 9 positions matching TRBD2. Per the germline V gene, CDR1 is SGHTA and CDR2 is FQGNSA. This CDR3 comprises 15 residues. With V trimmed by 4 bases and J by 0 bases, 4 bases remained unmatched. The CDR3 DNA reads TGTGCCAGCAGCTCTCAAGCGGGAGGCTCCTACGAGCAGTACTTC. It encodes CASSSQAGGSYEQYF.

This clonotype has ten or more counts. The rearrangement links TRBV12-3 or TRBV12-4 to TRBJ1-2; tentative D call: TRBD1 (5 bases). The CDR3 is made up of 14 amino acids. V shed 6 bases and J shed 3 bases, with 14 bases lying between them. The CDR3 region has the DNA TGTGCCAGCAGACCCCTGGGAGGGGACTATGGCTACACCTTC. Residues: CASRPLGGDYGYTF.

This clonotype was counted only a few times. The V gene is TRBV6-5, the J gene TRBJ1-3, with TRBD1 identical over 7 bases. V lost 5 bases to trimming and J lost 4 bases; unmatched junction nucleotides: 14. Looked up from germline, CDR1 is MNHEY and CDR2 is SVGAGI. The CDR3 has 17 residues. In DNA, the CDR3 is TGTGCCAGCAGTCCTACGGGACAGCCCGGAGCAGGAAACACCATATATTTT. Encoded protein: CASSPTGQPGAGNTIYF.

This rearrangement joins TRBV15 to TRBJ2-7; TRBD2 aligns across 7 bases. CDR1 is LNHNV and CDR2 is YYDKDF in the germline V gene (reference sequence). This CDR3 is 18 amino acids long. V lost 1 base to trimming and J lost 1 base; unmatched junction nucleotides: 13. CDR3 bases: TGTGCCACCAGCAGAGGTCCGTCTAGCGGATCTCCTTCCTACGAGCAGTACGTC. It yields the protein CATSRGPSSGSPSYEQYV.

The gene calls are TRBV7-9 and TRBJ2-7; 13 bases agree with TRBD2. CDR1 is SEHNR and CDR2 is FQNEAQ in the germline V gene (reference sequence). This CDR3 comprises 15 residues. With 3 bases clipped from V and 5 bases from J, the junction kept 4 bases outside the gene matches. CDR3 protein: CASSFGLAGVHEQYV. The CDR3 DNA is TGTGCCAGCAGCTTTGGACTAGCGGGAGTCCACGAGCAGTACGTC.

The genes are TRBV30 and TRBJ1-2, with TRBD1 as a possible D gene (5 bases). V was clipped by 2 bases and J by 5 bases, with 21 bases between them. Germline CDR1 reads GTSNPN; CDR2 reads SVGIG (reference sequence). This CDR3 contains 16 residues. This chain's CDR3 is CAWSTPDRSRVYGYTF. CDR3 DNA: TGTGCCTGGAGTACTCCCGACAGATCCCGGGTTTATGGCTACACCTTC.

Many counts were recorded for this clonotype. CDR3 residues: CASSGPGLAGAPDTQYF. The CDR3 DNA reads TGTGCCAGCAGTGGACCGGGACTAGCGGGAGCCCCAGATACGCAGTATTTT. V and J are TRBV12-3 or TRBV12-4 and TRBJ2-3, with 14 bases fitting TRBD2. Trimming at V came to 5 bases and at J to 4 bases, leaving 8 bases not matched to a gene. The CDR3 covers 17 residues.

This clonotype was recorded many times. The chain is built from TRBV7-8 and TRBJ2-7, with D unresolved. V lost 1 base and J 5 bases, leaving 6 bases between the germline ends. From germline, CDR1 is SGHVS and CDR2 FQNEAQ. CDR3 length: 12 amino acids. DNA of the CDR3: TGTGCCAGCAGCTTAGTCTCGGACGAGCAGTACTTC. Translating gives CASSLVSDEQYF.

The J gene is TRBJ1-4, the V gene TRBV12-3 or TRBV12-4; possibly TRBD1 for D (6 bases). CDR3 length: 16 residues. V was shortened by 4 bases and J by 7 bases, with 19 bases between the two germline ends. In nucleotides, the CDR3 is TGTGCCAGCAGTTGGGGGGAAACAGGGCCAACTGAAAAACTGTTTTTT. Its translation is CASSWGETGPTEKLFF.

This clonotype has only a few counts. The chain recombines TRBV4-2 with TRBJ1-2, with D unresolved. CDR1 LGHNA and CDR2 YNFKEQ come from the germline V gene. V was shortened by 4 bases and J by 4 bases, with 19 bases between the two germline ends. The CDR3 consists of 16 residues. CDR3 amino acids: CASSPSAKAHGYGYTF. The CDR3 DNA sequence: TGTGCCAGCAGCCCGTCGGCGAAGGCGCATGGCTATGGCTACACCTTC.

The chain couples TRBV20-1 to TRBJ2-7, with 8 positions matching TRBD2. CDR1 is DFQATT and CDR2 is SNEGSKA in the germline V gene (reference sequence). This CDR3 region has 13 residues. With V trimmed by 0 bases and J by 7 bases, 5 bases remained unmatched. The CDR3 DNA reads TGCAGTGCTAGAGATCCGGCTAGCGGGGAGCAGTACGTC. Its translation is CSARDPASGEQYV.

This chain joins TRBV2 and TRBJ2-1, with TRBD2 matching over 7 bases. Looked up from germline, CDR1 is SNHLY and CDR2 is FYNNEI. J lost 8 bases, V lost 6 bases, and 7 bases had no gene match. The CDR3 is made up of 13 amino acids. CDR3 sequence reads: CASSRMGGDEQFF. The CDR3 coding sequence is TGTGCCAGCAGCCGAATGGGAGGGGATGAGCAGTTCTTC.

This clonotype was counted a few times. This sequence joins TRBV6-2 or TRBV6-3 and TRBJ1-1; D may be TRBD1 (6 bases). CDR3 length: 14 amino acids. V gave up 5 bases and J gave up 0 bases, with 10 bases separating them. CDR1 is MNHEY, CDR2 SVGEGT, per germline. CDR3 region: CASSKDSMNTEAFF. The CDR3 DNA reads TGTGCCAGCAGTAAGGACAGTATGAACACTGAAGCTTTCTTT.

The rearrangement joins TRBV18 to TRBJ2-1; 13 bases fit TRBD2. Looked up from germline, CDR1 is KGHSH and CDR2 is LQKENI. The CDR3 runs to 16 residues. Germline trimming cut 4 bases from V and 7 bases from J; bases unmatched to any gene: 7. DNA for the CDR3: TGTGCCAGCTCACGTCCGGGACTAGCGGGACTTAATGAGCAGTTCTTC. Encoded protein: CASSRPGLAGLNEQFF.

The chain joins TRBV27 to TRBJ2-7; a possible D gene is TRBD2 (6 bases). The germline V gene has CDR1 MNHEY and CDR2 SMNVEV (reference sequence). V was trimmed by 7 bases and J by 7 bases, leaving 17 bases between them. The CDR3 is 13 residues long. The CDR3 here is CASKTSTRREQYF. In DNA form, the CDR3 reads TGTGCCAGCAAAACTAGCACCCGCCGTGAGCAGTACTTC.

This clonotype was seen more than once but under ten times. The rearrangement joins TRBV4-1 to TRBJ1-2, with no clear D. CDR1 MGHRA and CDR2 YSYEKL come from the germline V gene. The CDR3 is 17 amino acids. Trimming pared 0 bases from V and 4 bases from J, leaving 18 bases between. CDR3 bases: TGCGCCAGCAGCCAAGATGAAGGACTCTCCGGGAGCTATGGCTACACCTTC. Translating it yields CASSQDEGLSGSYGYTF.

The chain couples TRBV28 to TRBJ1-1; the D is unclear. Trimming stripped 7 bases from V and 8 bases from J, with 11 bases between. Per the germline V gene, CDR1 is MDHEN and CDR2 is SYDVKM. The CDR3 extends over 11 amino acids. In nucleotides, the CDR3 is TGTGCCAGCACCCCAGGACGGGAAGCTTTCTTT. Its translation is CASTPGREAFF.

The chain joins TRBV30 to TRBJ1-1; D is undetermined. Trimming pared 3 bases from V and 6 bases from J, leaving 11 bases between. Germline-derived CDR1 and CDR2 are GTSNPN and SVGIG (reference sequence). The CDR3 consists of 12 residues. In DNA form, the CDR3 reads TGTGCCTGGAGAGTTACAGCAGCTGAAGCTTTCTTT. Translated, it gives CAWRVTAAEAFF. Variable domain in full (rest from reference TRBV30 and TRBJ1-1): SQTIHQWPATLVQPVGSPLSLECTVEGTSNPNLYWYRQAAGRGLQLLFYSVGIGQISSEVPQNLSASRPQDRQFILSSKKLLLSDSGFYLCAWRVTAAEAFFGQGTRLTVV.

The J gene is TRBJ2-2, the V gene TRBV7-8; the D is unclear. Deletions cut 1 base from V and 5 bases from J, with 17 bases between. The CDR3 has 17 residues. Germline CDR1 and CDR2: SGHVS and FQNEAQ. CDR3 sequence reads: CASSLVGRNIRTGELFF. DNA for the CDR3: TGTGCCAGCAGCTTAGTTGGGCGGAATATCAGGACCGGGGAGCTGTTTTTT.

This clonotype was seen only a few times. The chain recombines TRBV28 with TRBJ1-2; 9 bases match TRBD1. CDR1 MDHEN and CDR2 SYDVKM come from the germline V gene. The CDR3 has 15 amino acids. V shed 4 bases, J shed 6 bases, and the junction held 9 bases outside the gene matches. CDR3 sequence (DNA): TGTGCCAGCAGTTCCCCGCCGGACAGGGGCCATGGCTACACCTTC. Translated: CASSSPPDRGHGYTF.

The rearrangement links TRBV29-1 to TRBJ1-1; D is unresolved. V lost 4 bases and J 5 bases, leaving 5 bases between the germline ends. Germline V lookup: CDR1 SQVTM, CDR2 ANQGSEA. The CDR3 contains 10 residues. DNA for the CDR3: TGCAGCGTTGGGAGAACTGAAGCTTTCTTT. Encoded protein: CSVGRTEAFF.

V and J are TRBV11-2 and TRBJ1-3, with no clear D. The CDR3 loop spans 15 amino acids. CDR1 is SGHAT and CDR2 is FQNNGV in the germline V gene. Trimming cost V 3 bases and J 0 bases, with 9 bases left between them. The CDR3 protein is CASSFTRVSGNTIYF. Here the CDR3 DNA reads TGTGCCAGCAGCTTTACTCGGGTCTCTGGAAACACCATATATTTT.

V gene TRBV29-1 combines with J gene TRBJ2-1; the match to TRBD2 covers 10 bases. The CDR3 is 14 amino acids. The V segment lost 5 bases and the J segment 9 bases; nucleotides outside the gene matches: 10. The germline gives CDR1 SQVTM, CDR2 ANQGSEA. CDR3 loop: CSVKGSGRVGEQFF. The CDR3 coding sequence is TGCAGCGTTAAAGGCAGCGGGAGGGTTGGTGAGCAGTTCTTC.

This clonotype has a handful of counts. V usage is TRBV20-1 and J usage is TRBJ2-3; 7 nucleotides line up with TRBD1. This CDR3 is built from 15 residues. V was pared by 2 bases and J by 3 bases, with 8 bases of the junction left unmatched. The germline V gene has CDR1 DFQATT and CDR2 SNEGSKA (reference sequence). The CDR3 region is CSARPSQGLTDTQYF. The CDR3 DNA reads TGCAGTGCTAGACCGTCACAGGGGCTGACAGATACGCAGTATTTT.